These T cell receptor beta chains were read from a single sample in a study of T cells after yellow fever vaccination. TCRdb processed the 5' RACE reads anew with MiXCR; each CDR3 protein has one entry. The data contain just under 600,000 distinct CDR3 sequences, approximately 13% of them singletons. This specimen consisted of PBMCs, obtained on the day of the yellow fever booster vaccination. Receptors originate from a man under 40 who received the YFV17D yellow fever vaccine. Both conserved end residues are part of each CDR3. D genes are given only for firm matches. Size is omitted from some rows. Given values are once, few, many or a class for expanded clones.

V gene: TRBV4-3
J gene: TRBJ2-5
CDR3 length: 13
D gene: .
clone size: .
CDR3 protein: CASSQDLQTGQYF
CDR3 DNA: TGCGCCAGCAGCCAAGACCTCCAAACGGGCCAGTACTTC

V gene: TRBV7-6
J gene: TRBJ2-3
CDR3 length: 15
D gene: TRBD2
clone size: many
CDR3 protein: CASSFGGRAPDTQYF
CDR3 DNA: TGTGCCAGCAGCTTTGGCGGGAGGGCACCAGATACGCAGTATTTT

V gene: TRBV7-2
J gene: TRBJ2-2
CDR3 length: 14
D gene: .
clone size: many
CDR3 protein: CASRQDSQGGELFF
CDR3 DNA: TGTGCCAGCAGACAAGACAGTCAAGGCGGGGAGCTGTTTTTT

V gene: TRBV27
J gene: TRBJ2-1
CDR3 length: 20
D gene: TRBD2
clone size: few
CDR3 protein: CASSLWAVGTSGSRYNEQFF
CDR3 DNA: TGTGCCAGCAGTTTATGGGCAGTAGGTACTAGCGGGAGCCGCTACAATGAGCAGTTCTTC

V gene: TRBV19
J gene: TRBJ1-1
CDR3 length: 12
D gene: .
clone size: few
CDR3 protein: CASSIVGAEAFF
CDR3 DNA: TGTGCCAGTAGTATAGTAGGAGCCGAAGCTTTCTTT

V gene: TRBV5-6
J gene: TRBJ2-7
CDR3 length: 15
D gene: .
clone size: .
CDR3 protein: CASSLGLSLTYEQYF
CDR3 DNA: TGTGCCAGCAGCCTAGGACTATCCCTCACCTACGAGCAGTACTTC

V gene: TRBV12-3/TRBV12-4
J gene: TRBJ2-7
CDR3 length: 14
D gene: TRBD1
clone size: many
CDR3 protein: CASRAGTDSYEQYF
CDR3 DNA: TGTGCCAGCAGGGCCGGGACAGACTCCTACGAGCAGTACTTC

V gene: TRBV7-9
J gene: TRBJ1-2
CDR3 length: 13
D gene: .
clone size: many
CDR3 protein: CASSFQGAGGYTF
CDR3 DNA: TGTGCCAGCAGCTTTCAGGGAGCGGGAGGCTACACCTTC

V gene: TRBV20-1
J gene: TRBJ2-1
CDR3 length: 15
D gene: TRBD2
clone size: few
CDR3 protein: CSARDPSGGDNEQFF
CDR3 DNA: TGCAGTGCTAGAGATCCTAGCGGGGGGGACAATGAGCAGTTCTTC

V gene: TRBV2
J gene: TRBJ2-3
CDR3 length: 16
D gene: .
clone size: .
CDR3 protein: CASSRRGGEGTDTQYF
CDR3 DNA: TGTGCCAGCAGTCGAAGGGGCGGAGAAGGGACAGATACGCAGTATTTT

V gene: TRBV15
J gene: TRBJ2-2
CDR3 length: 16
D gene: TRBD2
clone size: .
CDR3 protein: CATSIGTSGRPGELFF
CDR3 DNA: TGTGCCACCAGCATAGGGACTAGCGGGAGACCCGGGGAGCTGTTTTTT

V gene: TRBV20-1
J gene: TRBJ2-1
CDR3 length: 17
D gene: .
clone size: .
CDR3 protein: CSASEGTRDPFYNEQFF
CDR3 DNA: TGCAGTGCTAGTGAAGGAACGCGGGACCCCTTTTACAATGAGCAGTTCTTC

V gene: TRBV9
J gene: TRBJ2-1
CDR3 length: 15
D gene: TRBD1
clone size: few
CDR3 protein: CASSDLGQAGNEQFF
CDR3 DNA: TGTGCCAGCAGCGATCTCGGACAGGCTGGGAATGAGCAGTTCTTC